A single sample gave rise to the 21 T cell receptor beta chains below, sequenced in a study of CD8 T cells in ankylosing spondylitis. Notes on the study in general: Made up of fewer than ten highly homologous variants, a TCR beta motif appeared characteristic of ankylosing spondylitis blood.

TCRdb re-analysed the 5' RACE reads in MiXCR, keeping a single row per CDR3 protein. The table shows some 450,000 distinct CDR3 sequences, with roughly a sixth occurring only once. Their antigens remain unidentified. Input material: blood, either unsorted or a sorted T cell fraction (not recorded which). These receptors originate from a male donor with ankylosing spondylitis.

The chain couples TRBV29-1 to TRBJ2-1; 8 nucleotides line up with TRBD2. J lost 5 bases, V lost 4 bases, and 4 bases had no gene match. The CDR3 is 13 residues long. Germline V gene lookup returns CDR1 SQVTM and CDR2 ANQGSEA. For the CDR3, the DNA is TGCAGCGTTGTAGCGGGGAGCCACAATGAGCAGTTCTTC. It is translated as CSVVAGSHNEQFF.

The V gene is TRBV28, the J gene TRBJ2-7; 9 bases are a match to TRBD1. The CDR3 has 17 amino acids. V was pared by 4 bases and J by 7 bases, with 17 bases of the junction left unmatched. CDR1 is MDHEN and CDR2 is SYDVKM in the germline V gene. The CDR3 reads CASSSPTGTGFRWEQYF. The CDR3 DNA reads as TGTGCCAGCAGTTCCCCAACCGGGACAGGGTTTCGCTGGGAGCAGTACTTC.

This chain uses TRBV4-2 with TRBJ1-1; weak D call: TRBD1 (6 bases). This CDR3 contains 15 residues. From germline, CDR1 is LGHNA and CDR2 YNFKEQ. Trimming removed 4 bases at V and 1 base at J, with 13 bases between. DNA for the CDR3: TGTGCCAGCAGCCCCTCGGACAGAGAGAACACTGAAGCTTTCTTT. Translated, it gives CASSPSDRENTEAFF.

The chain is built from TRBV30 and TRBJ1-6; possibly TRBD1 for D (5 bases). There are 16 residues in the CDR3. Germline V gene data show CDR1 as GTSNPN and CDR2 as SVGIG (reference sequence). Trimming shortened V by 0 bases and J by 9 bases, and 18 bases separated the two germline ends. DNA for the CDR3: TGTGCCTGGAGTGTACCCGGTCTCCCGGGGGGTTCACCCCTCCACTTT. Translation: CAWSVPGLPGGSPLHF. Based on the CDR3 plus reference TRBV30 and TRBJ1-6, the full variable domain is SQTIHQWPATLVQPVGSPLSLECTVEGTSNPNLYWYRQAAGRGLQLLFYSVGIGQISSEVPQNLSASRPQDRQFILSSKKLLLSDSGFYLCAWSVPGLPGGSPLHFGNGTRLTVT.

This clonotype was detected only a few times. The genes are TRBV7-9 and TRBJ2-7; D is unresolved. This CDR3 has 14 amino acids. The V end was cut by 1 base, the J end by 2 bases, with 9 bases between. Germline V gene lookup returns CDR1 SEHNR and CDR2 FQNEAQ (reference sequence). This chain's CDR3 is CASSLETLTYEQYF. The CDR3, as DNA: TGTGCCAGCAGCTTAGAAACACTAACCTACGAGCAGTACTTC.

The chain combines TRBV7-2 with TRBJ2-2, with D perhaps matching TRBD2 (5 bases). In germline, CDR1 is SGHTA, CDR2 FQGNSA. V shed 5 bases and J shed 4 bases, with 14 bases lying between them. The CDR3 has 15 amino acids. CDR3: CASSPHPDFTGELFF. For the CDR3, the DNA is TGTGCCAGCAGCCCCCACCCGGACTTCACCGGGGAGCTGTTTTTT.

A few counts support this clonotype. The chain employs TRBV6-1 and TRBJ1-4; D unclear. This CDR3 is built from 14 residues. Germline loops: CDR1 MNHNS, CDR2 SASEGT. The V end lost 5 bases, the J end lost 7 bases, and 14 bases lay between the germline ends. The CDR3 here is CASSTGRVGEKLFF. The CDR3 region has the DNA TGTGCCAGCAGTACGGGCCGAGTGGGTGAAAAACTGTTTTTT.

This clonotype came up a few times. This chain connects TRBV4-2 to TRBJ2-3; 8 bases fit TRBD2. The junction had 8 bases not matched to a gene; V was cut back by 1 base and J by 2 bases. Germline V CDR1 and CDR2: LGHNA, YNFKEQ. This CDR3 is 17 amino acids long. The chain's CDR3 is CASSQGLGGGNTDTQYF. The CDR3 coding sequence is TGTGCCAGCAGCCAAGGCTTGGGCGGGGGGAACACAGATACGCAGTATTTT.

V usage is TRBV20-1 and J usage is TRBJ2-2, with 7 nucleotides matching TRBD2. The CDR3 is made up of 15 amino acids. J lost 5 bases, V lost 0 bases, and 6 bases had no gene match. Germline-derived CDR1 and CDR2 are DFQATT and SNEGSKA (reference sequence). CDR3 protein: CSARDGRERTGELFF. DNA for the CDR3: TGCAGTGCTAGAGATGGGAGGGAGAGGACCGGGGAGCTGTTTTTT.

This clonotype occurred a few times. The chain uses TRBV5-1 and TRBJ1-2; tentatively, D is TRBD1 (5 bases). CDR1 and CDR2 (germline): SGHRS, YFSETQ. This CDR3 spans 14 amino acids. V was clipped by 2 bases and J by 6 bases, with 14 bases between them. The CDR3 region is CASSFERGRDGYTF. CDR3 nucleotide sequence: TGCGCCAGCAGCTTTGAAAGGGGCAGGGATGGCTACACCTTC. The variable domain in full, with the rest retrieved from reference TRBV5-1 and TRBJ1-2, is KAGVTQTPRYLIKTRGQQVTLSCSPISGHRSVSWYQQTPGQGLQFLFEYFSETQRNKGNFPGRFSGRQFSNSRSEMNVSTLELGDSALYLCASSFERGRDGYTFGSGTRLTVV.

This sequence joins TRBV6-2 or TRBV6-3 and TRBJ1-5; D might be TRBD1 (5 bases). The V and J ends lost 2 bases and 0 bases respectively, with 14 bases between them. CDR3 length equals 17 residues. From germline, CDR1 is MNHEY and CDR2 SVGEGT. The CDR3 DNA reads as TGTGCCAGCAGTTACCCCGGGGCGGGGAATAGCAATCAGCCCCAGCATTTT. It is translated as CASSYPGAGNSNQPQHF.

The rearrangement links TRBV20-1 to TRBJ2-1, with D unclear. V lost 6 bases to trimming and J lost 5 bases, with 8 bases between them. Germline CDR1 DFQATT, CDR2 SNEGSKA (reference sequence). CDR3 length equals 11 residues. CDR3 nucleotide sequence: TGCAGTGCCGCTTCCGACAATGAGCAGTTCTTC. This codes for CSAASDNEQFF.

There are a few counts of this clonotype. The rearrangement uses TRBV20-1 and TRBJ1-2; TRBD1 might be the D (6 bases). The germline V gene encodes CDR1 DFQATT and CDR2 SNEGSKA (reference sequence). V lost 0 bases and J 9 bases, leaving 17 bases between the germline ends. This CDR3 comprises 14 residues. CDR3 DNA sequence: TGCAGTGCTAGAGACTCGGCCTCACAGGGTAGCTACACCTTC. Translation: CSARDSASQGSYTF.

V is TRBV18 and J is TRBJ2-1; the D gene could be TRBD1 or TRBD2 (5 bases each). This CDR3 contains 16 residues. Trimming shortened V by 6 bases and J by 0 bases, and 15 bases separated the two germline ends. The germline CDR1 and CDR2 sequences are KGHSH and LQKENI. DNA of the CDR3: TGTGCCAGCTCGACCAGGGAAGGAGGCTCCTACAATGAGCAGTTCTTC. It yields the protein CASSTREGGSYNEQFF.

V gene TRBV5-1 combines with J gene TRBJ2-7, with 10 nucleotides matching TRBD1. Germline V gene data show CDR1 as SGHRS and CDR2 as YFSETQ. J lost 3 bases, V lost 2 bases, and 8 bases had no gene match. CDR3 length: 16 residues. The CDR3, as DNA: TGCGCCAGCAGCTTCACGTTGACAGGGGGCAACTACGAGCAGTACTTC. Amino acid sequence: CASSFTLTGGNYEQYF.

The chain links TRBV20-1 to TRBJ1-5; D is ambiguous. The CDR3 has 15 residues. Between the trimmed V and J ends, which lost 1 base and 2 bases, there was a span of 12 bases. Germline V gene data show CDR1 as DFQATT and CDR2 as SNEGSKA (reference sequence). CDR3 sequence reads: CSARVERRGNQPQHF. The CDR3 nucleotides read TGCAGTGCTAGAGTCGAAAGACGGGGCAATCAGCCCCAGCATTTT.

The J gene is TRBJ2-5, the V gene TRBV7-9; D may be TRBD1 or TRBD2 (5 bases each). Germline CDR1 and CDR2: SEHNR and FQNEAQ (reference sequence). V lost 5 bases and J lost 5, with 15 bases in between. The CDR3 covers 14 residues. Here the CDR3 reads CASSASGGWETQYF. The CDR3 bases are TGTGCCAGCAGCGCCTCTGGGGGATGGGAGACCCAGTACTTC.

This clonotype was observed a few times. The chain is built from TRBV7-3 and TRBJ2-2, with 12 nucleotides matching TRBD2. The CDR3 spans 16 residues. V was clipped by 5 bases and J by 5 bases; unmatched bases: 6. CDR1 is SGHTA, CDR2 FQGTGA, per germline. The CDR3: CASSPTSGGSTGELFF. CDR3 in DNA: TGTGCCAGCAGCCCCACTAGCGGGGGGAGTACCGGGGAGCTGTTTTTT.

This clonotype was seen a handful of times. DNA of the CDR3: TGTGCCAGCAGCTTAATTGGTTACAGGGAGACCCAGTACTTC. Its protein product is CASSLIGYRETQYF. The chain recombines TRBV7-2 with TRBJ2-5, with D possibly being TRBD1 (5 bases). V lost 2 bases and J 5 bases, leaving 12 bases between the germline ends. The CDR3 is 14 amino acids. CDR1 SGHTA and CDR2 FQGNSA come from the germline V gene.

The CDR3 sequence is CASSSRDRVSYEQYF. CDR3 DNA sequence: TGTGCCAGCAGTTCCCGGGACAGGGTATCCTACGAGCAGTACTTC. The chain has TRBV28 and TRBJ2-7; 9 nucleotides match TRBD1. The CDR3 sequence is 15 residues long. Germline lookup yields CDR1 MDHEN and CDR2 SYDVKM. V lost 4 bases to trimming and J lost 1 base; unmatched junction nucleotides: 5. The variable domain in full, completed from reference TRBV28 and TRBJ2-7, reads DVKVTQSSRYLVKRTGEKVFLECVQDMDHENMFWYRQDPGLGLRLIYFSYDVKMKEKGDIPEGYSVSREKKERFSLILESASTNQTSMYLCASSSRDRVSYEQYFGPGTRLTVT.

V usage is TRBV7-3 and J usage is TRBJ2-1, with D uncertain. V was pared by 1 base and J by 4 bases, with 14 bases between. Germline CDR1 SGHTA, CDR2 FQGTGA. This CDR3 is built from 16 residues. CDR3 DNA: TGTGCCAGCAGCTTAAATTCCCCGACCACATACAATGAGCAGTTCTTC. As protein: CASSLNSPTTYNEQFF.